These 25 T cell receptor beta chains were sequenced from one sample in a study of T cell repertoires in cytomegalovirus infection. These TCRs' antigens remain unknown. TCRdb redid the calling of the reads with MiXCR, one entry per CDR3 protein. The sample lists about 830,000 distinct CDR3 sequences; about 31% were seen once. Material: cultured CD8+ T cells from PBMCs, obtained from culture after CMV antigen stimulation. Receptors were obtained from a human donor in good health (CMV status not recorded). Some clones in this sample may be carry-over from other donors' samples.

The gene calls are TRBV27 and TRBJ1-6, with a possible D match to TRBD1 (6 bases). The V gene's germline CDR1 is MNHEY and CDR2 SMNVEV (reference sequence). The CDR3 is 16 amino acids. V lost 2 bases and J lost 7, with 15 bases in between. The CDR3 DNA reads as TGTGCCAGCAGTTTAGCCCCAGGGGTAATCAATTCACCCCTCCACTTT. It specifies CASSLAPGVINSPLHF.

This clonotype was detected a few times. This sequence joins TRBV6-1 and TRBJ1-6, with D unclear. Trimming took 8 bases from V and 14 from J, leaving 13 bases between them. The CDR3 covers 11 residues. Germline V gene data show CDR1 as MNHNS and CDR2 as SASEGT. The DNA of the CDR3 is TGTGCCAGCGGCTTAGCCCACACCCTCCACTTT. This encodes CASGLAHTLHF.

Points on this clonotype: A much larger clone sits a single nucleotide away, making a read error possible. This chain uses TRBV7-6 with TRBJ1-2; D is possibly TRBD1 (5 bases). Trimming stripped 5 bases from V and 5 bases from J, with 12 bases between. The germline V gene encodes CDR1 SGHVS and CDR2 FNYEAQ. The CDR3 sequence is 13 residues long. The CDR3 here is CASSGDGRYGYTF. As DNA, the CDR3 is TGTGCCAGCAGCGGGGACGGGCGTTATGGCTACACCTTC. Supplemented by reference TRBV7-6 and TRBJ1-2, the full variable domain reads GAGVSQSPRYKVTKRGQDVALRCDPISGHVSLYWYRQALGQGPEFLTYFNYEAQQDKSGLPNDRFSAERPEGSISTLTIQRTEQRDSAMYRCASSGDGRYGYTFGSGTRLTVV.

This chain joins TRBV7-6 and TRBJ2-1, with 10 bases identical to TRBD2. The CDR3 sequence is 14 residues long. With 1 base clipped from V and 8 bases from J, the junction kept 2 bases outside the gene matches. Germline CDR1 reads SGHVS; CDR2 reads FNYEAQ. CDR3 sequence reads: CASSLGAGGDEQFF. CDR3 bases: TGTGCCAGCAGCTTAGGAGCGGGGGGGGATGAGCAGTTCTTC.

This chain joins TRBV7-9 and TRBJ2-7; unclear D gene. Germline CDR1 and CDR2: SEHNR and FQNEAQ (reference sequence). V dropped 0 bases and J dropped 6 bases, with 9 bases sitting between them. The CDR3 consists of 13 residues. The CDR3 DNA reads as TGTGCCAGCAGCTTAGCTGGCTTTCCCGAGCAGTACGTC. Translated: CASSLAGFPEQYV.

The sample holds a few counts of this clonotype. The V gene is TRBV7-9, the J gene TRBJ2-7; D is perhaps TRBD2 (7 bases). Looked up from germline, CDR1 is SEHNR and CDR2 is FQNEAQ (reference sequence). This CDR3 has 17 amino acids. V lost 5 bases, J lost 0 bases, and 20 bases lay in between. CDR3 DNA: TGTGCCAGCAGCCCGAGGGGGGGCGGGGTGAGCTCCTACGAGCAGTACGTC. Residues: CASSPRGGGVSSYEQYV.

This clonotype was counted ten times or more. The V gene is TRBV6-1, the J gene TRBJ1-2, with a possible D match to TRBD1 (5 bases). CDR1 and CDR2 from the germline V gene are MNHNS and SASEGT. This CDR3 has 11 residues. Between the trimmed V and J ends, which lost 8 bases and 4 bases, there was a span of 8 bases. CDR3 nucleotide sequence: TGTGCCAGCTGGGGCGGCTATGGCTACACCTTC. Translated: CASWGGYGYTF.

The CDR3 DNA is TGTGCCAGCAGCTTAGGTGGGCAGAAGAACACTGAAGCTTTCTTT. Amino acid sequence: CASSLGGQKNTEAFF. The rearrangement links TRBV7-9 to TRBJ1-1; D is undetermined. The CDR3 has 15 amino acids. V was trimmed by 1 base and J by 1 base, leaving 10 bases between them. Germline V gives CDR1 SEHNR, CDR2 FQNEAQ (reference sequence).

Details on this clonotype: With a much larger clone just one base away, this may be a read error. The V gene is TRBV7-3, the J gene TRBJ2-5; possible D gene TRBD2, 7 bases. The CDR3 is made up of 14 amino acids. Germline loops: CDR1 SGHTA, CDR2 FQGTGA. The CDR3 DNA reads as TGTGCCAACAGCTTAGGGGGGGCGCAGGAGACCCAGTACTTC. It is translated as CANSLGGAQETQYF.

The chain joins TRBV4-1 to TRBJ2-2; 9 bases fit TRBD1. The CDR3 is made up of 17 amino acids. V was clipped by 1 base and J by 6 bases; unmatched bases: 9. Germline V lookup: CDR1 MGHRA, CDR2 YSYEKL. The CDR3 nucleotides read TGCGCCAGCAGCCAAGTGGGGACAGGGCGGTTCTCCGGGGAGCTGTTTTTT. Translating gives CASSQVGTGRFSGELFF.

Remarks on this clonotype: A read error may produce the germline difference seen at one junction end. This chain uses TRBV6-2 or TRBV6-3 with TRBJ1-1; the D gene is possibly TRBD1 (5 bases). CDR1 and CDR2 from the germline V gene are MNHEY and SVGEGT. The CDR3 runs 14 residues. The chain's CDR3 is CASSYLGTNTEAFF. The CDR3 DNA reads TGTGCCAGCAGCTACTTAGGGACGAACACTGAAGCTTTCTTT.

Comment on this clonotype: With a much larger clone just one base away, this may be a read error. The rearrangement uses TRBV7-8 and TRBJ2-3; 7 bases agree with TRBD2. Germline values: CDR1 SGHVS, CDR2 FQNEAQ. CDR3 length equals 17 residues. The CDR3 reads CANSPRPSGASTDTQYF. In DNA, the CDR3 is TGTGCCAACAGCCCCCGTCCGAGCGGGGCTAGCACAGATACGCAGTATTTT.

The chain carries TRBV12-3 or TRBV12-4 and TRBJ2-7, with D hard to call. The CDR3 has 15 amino acids. With 5 bases removed from V and 3 bases from J, the gap between germline ends came to 17 bases. The chain's CDR3 is CASSAAPDPNYEQYF. In DNA form, the CDR3 reads TGTGCCAGCAGTGCCGCCCCGGACCCAAACTACGAGCAGTACTTC.

This clonotype came up a few times. This chain connects TRBV12-3 or TRBV12-4 to TRBJ2-3, with TRBD2 matching over 9 bases. The V segment lost 6 bases and the J segment 0 bases; nucleotides outside the gene matches: 16. The CDR3 totals 19 residues. CDR3 protein: CASRKAGGPPPPSTDTQYF. In DNA, the CDR3 is TGTGCCAGCAGGAAGGCGGGGGGGCCCCCCCCTCCTAGCACAGATACGCAGTATTTT.

CDR3 sequence: CAISELSQALGSGANVLTF. As DNA, the CDR3 is TGTGCCATCAGTGAGTTATCGCAGGCCCTAGGCTCTGGGGCCAACGTCCTGACTTTC. This chain joins TRBV10-3 and TRBJ2-6; D is uncertain. Germline-derived CDR1 and CDR2 are ENHRY and SYGVKD. The CDR3 totals 19 residues. V lost 1 base and J 0 bases, leaving 16 bases between the germline ends.

The V and J genes are TRBV7-9 and TRBJ2-3; D remains unclear. The CDR3 covers 12 residues. From germline, CDR1 is SEHNR and CDR2 FQNEAQ (reference sequence). V lost 5 bases, J lost 7 bases, and 10 bases lay in between. CDR3 DNA: TGTGCCAGCAGCCGCTGGACCCATACGCAGTATTTT. It yields the protein CASSRWTHTQYF.

This clonotype was seen a few times. The chain employs TRBV5-4 and TRBJ2-5, with a tentative D call TRBD2 (6 bases). This CDR3 is 14 amino acids long. The germline CDR1 and CDR2 sequences are SGHNT and YYREEE (reference sequence). V gave up 5 bases and J gave up 3 bases, with 14 bases separating them. This CDR3 reads CASSPPAGKETQYF. DNA for the CDR3: TGTGCCAGCAGTCCCCCCGCGGGGAAAGAGACCCAGTACTTC.

This clonotype was recorded at least ten times. The gene calls are TRBV7-2 and TRBJ1-5; 8 positions match TRBD1. The V gene's germline CDR1 is SGHTA and CDR2 FQGNSA. V dropped 5 bases and J dropped 3; count of bases not matched to a gene: 3. The CDR3 contains 14 residues. CDR3 coding DNA: TGTGCCAGCAGCCCGGACAGGGTCAATCAGCCCCAGCATTTT. This sequence encodes CASSPDRVNQPQHF.

This clonotype was seen a handful of times. This chain uses TRBV14 with TRBJ2-5; D uncertain. The V gene lost 0 bases and the J gene lost 5 bases, with 22 bases spanning the gap. This CDR3 region has 18 residues. Germline V CDR1 and CDR2: SGHDN, FVKESK. In DNA, the CDR3 is TGTGCCAGCAGCCAAGATTTGGACGGTGGGGAACGGATCGAGACCCAGTACTTC. This gives the protein CASSQDLDGGERIETQYF.

This chain links TRBV5-1 with TRBJ1-1; D is possibly TRBD1 (6 bases). Germline assignment: CDR1 SGHRS and CDR2 YFSETQ. This CDR3 region has 16 residues. V lost 5 bases and J 2 bases, leaving 19 bases between the germline ends. CDR3 DNA: TGCGCCAGCAGGGTTAGGACAGAGCTATTTAACACTGAAGCTTTCTTT. This codes for CASRVRTELFNTEAFF. Looking up the rest from reference TRBV5-1 and TRBJ1-1 gives the full variable domain: KAGVTQTPRYLIKTRGQQVTLSCSPISGHRSVSWYQQTPGQGLQFLFEYFSETQRNKGNFPGRFSGRQFSNSRSEMNVSTLELGDSALYLCASRVRTELFNTEAFFGQGTRLTVV.

Of note for this clonotype: A single base separates this from a much larger clone, so it may be a read error. This chain uses TRBV11-3 with TRBJ2-1; TRBD1 agrees at 8 bases. CDR3 length: 18 residues. CDR1 and CDR2 from the germline V gene are SGHNT and YENEEA. CDR3 nucleotides: TGTACCAGCAGCAAACCAAGTCCGGACAGGGATGTCGACAATGAGCAGTTCTTC. This sequence encodes CTSSKPSPDRDVDNEQFF.

The chain links TRBV29-1 to TRBJ1-1, with D possibly TRBD1 on 5 matching bases. Deletions cut 6 bases from V and 11 bases from J, with 16 bases between. Germline assignment: CDR1 SQVTM and CDR2 ANQGSEA. The CDR3 is made up of 11 amino acids. The CDR3: CSVFRDSWAFF. Here the CDR3 DNA reads TGCAGCGTATTCAGGGATTCTTGGGCTTTCTTT.

The gene calls are TRBV5-8 and TRBJ2-1; 8 positions match TRBD1. With 6 bases clipped from V and 8 bases from J, the junction kept 7 bases outside the gene matches. Germline CDR1 reads SGHTS; CDR2 reads YDEGEE. There are 13 residues in the CDR3. CDR3 nucleotide sequence: TGTGCCAGCAACAAGGACAGGGACGATGAGCAGTTCTTC. Encoded protein: CASNKDRDDEQFF.

The chain uses TRBV27 and TRBJ2-7, with 11 nucleotides matching TRBD1. Per the germline V gene, CDR1 is MNHEY and CDR2 is SMNVEV (reference sequence). V lost 6 bases to trimming and J lost 4 bases; unmatched junction nucleotides: 8. The CDR3 consists of 15 residues. The CDR3 region has the DNA TGTGCCAGCAGCCGCCCGGGGACAGGGGGATACGAGCAGTACTTC. It is translated as CASSRPGTGGYEQYF.

This clonotype showed up many times. The rearrangement uses TRBV7-2 and TRBJ2-5; 7 bases are shared with TRBD1. J was trimmed by 2 bases and V by 4 bases; bases with no gene match: 7. The CDR3 length is 15 residues. The germline V gene encodes CDR1 SGHTA and CDR2 FQGNSA. The CDR3 spells CASSSGGITQETQYF. In DNA, the CDR3 is TGTGCCAGCAGCTCAGGGGGTATAACTCAAGAGACCCAGTACTTC.